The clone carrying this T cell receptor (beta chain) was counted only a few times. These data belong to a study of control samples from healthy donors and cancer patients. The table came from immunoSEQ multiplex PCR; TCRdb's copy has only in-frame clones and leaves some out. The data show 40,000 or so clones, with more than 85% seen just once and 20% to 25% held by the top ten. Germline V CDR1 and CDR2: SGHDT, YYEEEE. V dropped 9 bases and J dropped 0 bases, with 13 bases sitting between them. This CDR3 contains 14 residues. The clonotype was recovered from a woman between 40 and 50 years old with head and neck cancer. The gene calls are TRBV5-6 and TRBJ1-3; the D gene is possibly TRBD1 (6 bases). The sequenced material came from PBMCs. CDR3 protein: CATARGASGNTIYF. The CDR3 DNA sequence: TGTGCCACCGCGCGGGGGGCCTCTGGAAACACCATATATTTT.